This T cell receptor (beta chain) was recorded in a study of vaccination effects on CD4 cells after COVID-19. Findings of the study overall: Marked clonal contraction of infection- and vaccine-induced clones was seen late after vaccination.

Concerning this clone: Its specificity is not known.

After expansion with viral peptide pools in the ViraFEST assay, antigen-specific CD4+ T cells were sequenced. Having been cultured for about ten days, the cells underwent CD4+ T cell isolation. Their SARS-CoV-2 infection, verified by PCR, occurred between March and December 2020. PBMC cultures contained around 2 million cells per well, 8.5 to 10 IU/ml IL-2 and 10 ug/ml peptides. The CDR3 contains 17 residues. Per germline, CDR1 LGHDT and CDR2 YNNKEL (reference sequence). Trimming left V 1 base short and J 5 bases short, with 20 bases between. The repertoire was sequenced with immunoSEQ multiplex PCR; TCRdb's copy has only in-frame clones and lacks some. The table shows 20,000 to 30,000 clones, with approximately 76% occurring only once.

The starting material was CD4+ T cells from PBMCs cultured with SARS-CoV-2 spike peptides, obtained before COVID-19 vaccination. The V call is TRBV3-1 (or the pseudogene TRBV3-2), the J call TRBJ2-5; D perhaps matches TRBD1 (5 bases). The TCR sequence derives from a human donor who had a prior SARS-CoV-2 infection. Here the CDR3 reads CASSQGGTTWTYETQYF. The CDR3 DNA is TGTGCCAGCAGCCAAGGGGGCACAACTTGGACCTACGAGACCCAGTACTTC.